What follows are 31 T cell receptor beta chains derived from one specimen sequenced in a study of human T cells and chemical hapten exposure. Via MiXCR, TCRdb re-called the RACE reads, giving one row per CDR3 protein. Among about 380,000 distinct CDR3 sequences listed, around 6% were seen once. The time point denotes: patch test 2, 6 weeks after DPC sensitization. Treatment of the sample: therapeutic diphenylcyclopropenone sensitization with weekly scalp DPC. Sequencing was performed on whole blood, taken in connection with sensitization to the hapten diphenylcyclopropenone (DPC). Receptors were obtained from a woman aged 18 to 35 with alopecia areata. Some clones in this sample may be carry-over from other donors' samples.

The V gene is TRBV5-1, the J gene TRBJ1-5, with 9 bases that match TRBD1. With 3 bases clipped from V and 7 bases from J, the junction kept 5 bases outside the gene matches. The CDR3 consists of 14 residues. The germline gives CDR1 SGHRS, CDR2 YFSETQ. The CDR3 spells CASSSTGGEQPQHF. CDR3 nucleotides: TGCGCCAGCAGCTCAACAGGGGGCGAGCAGCCCCAGCATTTT.

The chain's CDR3 is CASSHQGTGGLEAFF. DNA for the CDR3: TGTGCCAGCAGTCATCAAGGGACAGGGGGCCTTGAAGCTTTCTTT. The chain uses TRBV6-5 and TRBJ1-1; 12 bases line up with TRBD1. CDR3 length: 15 residues. After removal of 5 bases from V and 7 bases from J, the junction contained 8 bases not matched to a gene. CDR1 is MNHEY, CDR2 SVGAGI, per germline.

About this clonotype: A much larger clonotype is one base distant, so this may be a read error. V gene TRBV10-3 combines with J gene TRBJ1-5, with D unclear. The CDR3 sequence is 13 residues long. The germline V gene has CDR1 ENHRY and CDR2 SYGVKD. The CDR3 protein is CAFSESGGQPQHF. CDR3 DNA: TGTGCCTTCAGTGAGTCTGGCGGGCAGCCCCAGCATTTT.

This clonotype appeared many times. The CDR3 region has the DNA TGTGCCATCAGTGATACGGGCAGAAGCTACGAGCAGTACTTC. As protein: CAISDTGRSYEQYF. The V call is TRBV10-3, the J call TRBJ2-7, with D uncertain. This CDR3 has 14 residues. Germline V gene sequence: CDR1 ENHRY, CDR2 SYGVKD. Between the trimmed V and J ends, which lost 3 bases and 3 bases, there was a span of 12 bases.

This clonotype has at least ten counts. The V gene is TRBV27, the J gene TRBJ2-3; tentatively, D is TRBD1 (6 bases). The V end was cut by 6 bases, the J end by 4 bases, with 11 bases between. The CDR3 covers 13 residues. Germline-derived CDR1 and CDR2 are MNHEY and SMNVEV (reference sequence). The CDR3 bases are TGTGCCAGCAGCCAAGGACAGCCAGATACGCAGTATTTT. It codes for CASSQGQPDTQYF.

This clonotype was recorded many times. CDR3 sequence reads: CASSYGDTQPQHF. The DNA of the CDR3 is TGTGCCAGCAGCTACGGGGACACTCAGCCCCAGCATTTT. The chain recombines TRBV7-2 with TRBJ1-5, with D perhaps TRBD1 (6 bases). V dropped 4 bases and J dropped 6 bases, with 10 bases sitting between them. The CDR3 has 13 amino acids. CDR1 is SGHTA, CDR2 FQGNSA, per germline. The full variable domain, rest sourced from reference TRBV7-2 and TRBJ1-5, is GAGVSQSPSNKVTEKGKDVELRCDPISGHTALYWYRQSLGQGLEFLIYFQGNSAPDKSGLPSDRFSAERTGGSVSTLTIQRTQQEDSAVYLCASSYGDTQPQHFGDGTRLSIL.

V is TRBV6-4 and J is TRBJ1-1; D remains ambiguous. This CDR3 spans 14 amino acids. Trimming took off 0 bases at V and 2 bases at J, with 7 bases between the two ends. Germline assignment: CDR1 MRHNA and CDR2 SNTAGT. CDR3 loop: CASSDSAANTEAFF. The CDR3 DNA reads as TGTGCCAGCAGTGACTCGGCGGCCAACACTGAAGCTTTCTTT.

This clonotype was counted at least ten times. J is TRBJ2-3 and V is TRBV12-3 or TRBV12-4; the D gene could be TRBD1 or TRBD2 (5 bases each). V was clipped by 1 base and J by 0 bases, with 11 bases between them. The CDR3 has 16 amino acids. CDR3 bases: TGTGCCAGCAGTTTAGGTACGGGACCCAGCACAGATACGCAGTATTTT. This gives the protein CASSLGTGPSTDTQYF.

Here the CDR3 DNA reads TGTGCCAGCAGTTATACAGCCTCTGGAAACACCATATATTTT. This translates into CASSYTASGNTIYF. The chain has TRBV6-5 and TRBJ1-3; D is ambiguous. V lost 3 bases and J 0 bases, leaving 6 bases between the germline ends. CDR3 length: 14 amino acids. CDR1 is MNHEY and CDR2 is SVGAGI in the germline V gene.

V and J are TRBV7-8 and TRBJ2-3; TRBD1 matches at 7 bases. Germline loops: CDR1 SGHVS, CDR2 FQNEAQ. The CDR3 has 17 residues. V was clipped by 5 bases and J by 0 bases; unmatched bases: 11. Here the CDR3 reads CASSRGQTGHSTDTQYF. Written as DNA, the CDR3 is TGTGCCAGCAGCCGAGGTCAGACAGGGCATAGCACAGATACGCAGTATTTT.

The chain recombines TRBV7-2 with TRBJ2-7; 13 bases map to TRBD2. The V and J ends lost 2 bases and 2 bases, in that order; junction bases with no gene match: 12. CDR1 is SGHTA and CDR2 is FQGNSA in the germline V gene. CDR3 length: 19 residues. CDR3 in amino acids: CASSLRHRTGLAGAYEQYF. The CDR3 DNA sequence: TGTGCCAGCAGCTTACGGCACCGGACAGGACTAGCGGGGGCCTACGAGCAGTACTTC.

This clonotype was seen only a few times. J is TRBJ2-3 and V is TRBV20-1; D is unresolved. This CDR3 is 12 amino acids long. V was trimmed by 4 bases and J by 0 bases, leaving 5 bases between them. The germline V gene encodes CDR1 DFQATT and CDR2 SNEGSKA (reference sequence). CDR3 residues: CSAKQSTDTQYF. DNA of the CDR3: TGCAGTGCTAAACAGAGCACAGATACGCAGTATTTT.

The chain has TRBV13 and TRBJ1-1; a weak D match, TRBD1 (6 bases). The V gene lost 2 bases and the J gene lost 0 bases, with 16 bases spanning the gap. CDR3 length equals 17 residues. Germline loops: CDR1 PRHDT, CDR2 FYEKMQ (reference sequence). The CDR3 nucleotides read TGTGCCAGCAGCTTATATCCCCTCAGGGGCCTGAACACTGAAGCTTTCTTT. It codes for CASSLYPLRGLNTEAFF.

The V call is TRBV6-5, the J call TRBJ2-2; 7 nucleotides line up with TRBD2. Looked up from germline, CDR1 is MNHEY and CDR2 is SVGAGI. V dropped 4 bases and J dropped 7; count of bases not matched to a gene: 15. CDR3 length: 17 residues. The CDR3 DNA reads TGTGCCAGCAGTTTCGACGAGGTAGCGGGCCCTAGCGGGGAGCTGTTTTTT. It encodes CASSFDEVAGPSGELFF.

The rearrangement uses TRBV5-1 and TRBJ2-3; D is unresolved. This CDR3 is built from 12 residues. The germline CDR1 and CDR2 sequences are SGHRS and YFSETQ. The V end lost 0 bases, the J end lost 5 bases, and 4 bases lay between the germline ends. CDR3 region: CASSLAEDTQYF. CDR3 DNA sequence: TGCGCCAGCAGCTTGGCCGAAGATACGCAGTATTTT.

This sequence joins TRBV6-5 and TRBJ2-1; maybe TRBD2 (6 bases). CDR1 and CDR2 from the germline V gene are MNHEY and SVGAGI. The CDR3 runs 16 residues. V was pared by 0 bases and J by 2 bases, with 11 bases between. CDR3 protein: CASSYSSGDPYNEQFF. In nucleotides, the CDR3 is TGTGCCAGCAGTTACTCTTCGGGGGACCCCTACAATGAGCAGTTCTTC.

The gene calls are TRBV12-5 and TRBJ2-3; 9 nucleotides agree with TRBD1. Germline V gene sequence: CDR1 LGHNT, CDR2 FRNRAP. The CDR3 extends over 16 amino acids. The junction had 8 bases not matched to a gene; V was cut back by 1 base and J by 6 bases. The CDR3 protein is CASGLGGTGTLDTQYF. DNA for the CDR3: TGTGCTAGTGGTTTGGGCGGGACAGGGACCTTGGATACGCAGTATTTT.

The V and J genes are TRBV7-2 and TRBJ1-3; tentative D call: TRBD1 (5 bases). This CDR3 has 16 residues. Trimming shortened V by 2 bases and J by 0 bases, and 11 bases separated the two germline ends. Germline V gene data show CDR1 as SGHTA and CDR2 as FQGNSA. CDR3 sequence reads: CASSLSATASGNTIYF. The CDR3 DNA follows: TGTGCCAGCAGCTTAAGTGCGACAGCCTCTGGAAACACCATATATTTT.

This clonotype was counted at least ten times. The chain employs TRBV13 and TRBJ2-7; 8 bases match TRBD1. Germline-derived CDR1 and CDR2 are PRHDT and FYEKMQ (reference sequence). The CDR3 length is 13 residues. J gave up 4 bases and V 4 bases, and 3 bases lay outside the gene matches. The CDR3 here is CASSSQGEYEQYF. In DNA form, the CDR3 reads TGTGCCAGCAGCTCACAGGGGGAATACGAGCAGTACTTC.

V usage is TRBV6-5 and J usage is TRBJ2-2, with a tentative D call TRBD1 (7 bases). Germline V gene data show CDR1 as MNHEY and CDR2 as SVGAGI. The ends were cut back, 0 bases at V and 5 bases at J, with 19 bases in the middle. The CDR3 has 18 amino acids. The CDR3 sequence is CASSYSLWEAGGTGELFF. The CDR3 DNA sequence: TGTGCCAGCAGTTACTCGTTATGGGAGGCAGGGGGGACCGGGGAGCTGTTTTTT.

This clonotype was found a few times. The rearrangement uses TRBV5-1 and TRBJ2-1; D gene ambiguous. This CDR3 is built from 12 residues. Looked up from germline, CDR1 is SGHRS and CDR2 is YFSETQ. V was trimmed by 5 bases and J by 10 bases, leaving 13 bases between them. The CDR3 DNA follows: TGCGCCAGCAGTTCGGCGGACCGGGAGCAGTTCTTC. Translated: CASSSADREQFF.

This clonotype was observed a handful of times. The chain joins TRBV29-1 to TRBJ2-3; D might be TRBD2 (5 bases). The CDR3 has 13 residues. Germline V gives CDR1 SQVTM, CDR2 ANQGSEA. The V gene lost 3 bases and the J gene lost 2 bases, with 9 bases spanning the gap. The CDR3: CSVDSRATDTQYF. The CDR3 DNA sequence: TGCAGCGTTGATTCGCGGGCCACAGATACGCAGTATTTT.

This clonotype was seen only a few times. The chain joins TRBV6-2 or TRBV6-3 to TRBJ2-7, with 10 bases lining up with TRBD2. This CDR3 spans 16 amino acids. The trim removed 7 bases at V and 3 bases at J, leaving 12 bases unmatched. CDR1 and CDR2 from the germline V gene are MNHEY and SVGEGT. CDR3 in amino acids: CASTYRRTSGYYEQYF. The CDR3 DNA is TGTGCCAGCACCTATCGAAGGACTAGCGGATACTACGAGCAGTACTTC.

This sequence joins TRBV20-1 and TRBJ2-1; tentatively, D is TRBD2 (6 bases). The CDR3 loop spans 16 amino acids. The V and J ends lost 0 bases and 0 bases respectively, with 12 bases between them. Germline CDR1 reads DFQATT; CDR2 reads SNEGSKA (reference sequence). CDR3 DNA sequence: TGCAGTGCTAGAGATCATGGGGGGTACTCCTACAATGAGCAGTTCTTC. It is translated as CSARDHGGYSYNEQFF.

This clonotype appeared a few times. The gene calls are TRBV20-1 and TRBJ2-3, with 13 bases fitting TRBD2. The J segment lost 2 bases and the V segment lost 6 bases, leaving 8 bases of the junction unmatched. The CDR3 runs 16 residues. CDR1 and CDR2 from the germline V gene are DFQATT and SNEGSKA (reference sequence). CDR3 protein: CSAHSGTSGDTDTQYF. The CDR3 nucleotides read TGCAGTGCCCACTCGGGGACTAGCGGGGACACAGATACGCAGTATTTT.

The J gene is TRBJ1-1, the V gene TRBV5-6, with TRBD1 as a possible D gene (5 bases). Deletions cut 0 bases from V and 0 bases from J, with 12 bases between. Germline CDR1 and CDR2: SGHDT and YYEEEE. The CDR3 consists of 16 residues. CDR3 residues: CASSLGSQGLNTEAFF. The CDR3 nucleotides are TGTGCCAGCAGCTTGGGATCGCAGGGCTTGAACACTGAAGCTTTCTTT. Based on the CDR3 plus reference TRBV5-6 and TRBJ1-1, the full variable domain is DAGVTQSPTHLIKTRGQQVTLRCSPKSGHDTVSWYQQALGQGPQFIFQYYEEEERQRGNFPDRFSGHQFPNYSSELNVNALLLGDSALYLCASSLGSQGLNTEAFFGQGTRLTVV.

This clonotype occurred a few times. The chain carries TRBV29-1 and TRBJ2-7; D might be TRBD2 (5 bases). The CDR3 has 15 amino acids. V gave up 4 bases and J gave up 1 base, with 17 bases separating them. Germline V gives CDR1 SQVTM, CDR2 ANQGSEA. The CDR3 region is CSVVLTRTASYEQYF. The CDR3 DNA sequence: TGCAGCGTTGTTCTAACTAGGACGGCTTCCTACGAGCAGTACTTC.

This clonotype was seen at least ten times. V usage is TRBV6-5 and J usage is TRBJ1-2; D is undetermined. This CDR3 has 14 amino acids. Looked up from germline, CDR1 is MNHEY and CDR2 is SVGAGI. V was shortened by 4 bases and J by 8 bases, with 17 bases between the two germline ends. CDR3 amino acids: CASSSHTNRGGYTF. CDR3 coding DNA: TGTGCCAGCAGTTCCCACACTAACAGAGGCGGCTACACCTTC.

V usage is TRBV12-3 or TRBV12-4 and J usage is TRBJ2-2; the D gene is possibly TRBD1 (5 bases). This CDR3 has 15 amino acids. Trimming took 7 bases from V and 7 from J, leaving 19 bases between them. CDR3 protein: CASIRAEGAIGELFF. CDR3 in DNA: TGTGCCAGCATCCGGGCGGAAGGGGCGATCGGGGAGCTGTTTTTT.

This clonotype was seen ten or more times. This rearrangement joins TRBV4-3 to TRBJ1-4; D is ambiguous. The CDR3 has 12 amino acids. Germline CDR1 and CDR2: LGHNA and YSLEER. The V end was cut by 1 base, the J end by 14 bases, with 11 bases between. CDR3 residues: CASSQAKSSLFF. The DNA of the CDR3 is TGCGCCAGCAGCCAAGCAAAGAGCAGTCTGTTTTTT.

This clonotype turned up a few times. V gene TRBV6-5 combines with J gene TRBJ2-2, with 11 bases aligning to TRBD2. This CDR3 contains 17 residues. The germline CDR1 and CDR2 sequences are MNHEY and SVGAGI. V was clipped by 6 bases and J by 3 bases; unmatched bases: 9. CDR3 amino acids: CASRRVAGGPDTGELFF. CDR3 nucleotide sequence: TGTGCCAGCAGACGAGTAGCGGGGGGGCCGGACACCGGGGAGCTGTTTTTT.